The 17 T cell receptor beta chains below come from one sample, sequenced in a study of OX40 agonist ivuxolimab in advanced cancers. TCRdb keeps only in-frame clones here, not all; method: immunoSEQ multiplex PCR. The sample has tens of thousands of clones; approximately 89% are singletons. The sequencing here drew on CD4+ or CD8+ T cells sorted from blood, taken in a trial of the OX40 agonist ivuxolimab. The receptors stem from an adult with an advanced solid tumor such as melanoma, head and neck, liver or kidney cancer.

As regards this clone: A much larger clone lies a single base off, so this may be a read error. This chain connects TRBV7-9 to TRBJ2-5; no firm D call. Trimming removed 1 base from V and 5 bases from J, with 5 bases in between. This CDR3 region has 12 residues. Germline lookup yields CDR1 SEHNR and CDR2 FQNEAQ (reference sequence). The CDR3 is CASSLEWETQYF. The CDR3 coding sequence is TGTGCCAGCAGCTTAGAATGGGAGACCCAGTACTTC.

This clone was observed a single time. This chain links TRBV5-1 with TRBJ2-7; D perhaps matches TRBD2 (6 bases). CDR3 length equals 15 residues. V lost 0 bases to trimming and J lost 0 bases, with 10 bases between them. Germline lookup yields CDR1 SGHRS and CDR2 YFSETQ. The CDR3 region has the DNA TGCGCCAGCAGCTTGGCGCCGGGAGCCTCCTACGAGCAGTACTTC. Its translation is CASSLAPGASYEQYF.

The chain links TRBV19 to TRBJ1-5; no clear D gene. CDR1 is LNHDA and CDR2 is SQIVND in the germline V gene (reference sequence). The CDR3 covers 13 residues. Deletions cut 1 base from V and 4 bases from J, with 5 bases between. The CDR3 coding sequence is TGTGCCAGTAGTATAGTAGGGAATCAGCCCCAGCATTTT. Its translation: CASSIVGNQPQHF.

The genes are TRBV15 and TRBJ1-1, with D unresolved. Germline V gives CDR1 LNHNV, CDR2 YYDKDF (reference sequence). The CDR3 runs to 12 residues. Between the trimmed V and J ends, which lost 1 base and 6 bases, there was a span of 6 bases. CDR3: CATSRVGAEAFF. In nucleotides, the CDR3 is TGTGCCACCAGCAGAGTGGGCGCTGAAGCTTTCTTT.

The sample holds one count of this clone. The chain links TRBV6-5 to TRBJ2-5; D may be TRBD1 (6 bases). The CDR3 is 11 residues long. The V end lost 7 bases, the J end lost 4 bases, and 7 bases lay between the germline ends. Looked up from germline, CDR1 is MNHEY and CDR2 is SVGAGI. CDR3 in DNA: TGTGCCAGCAAAGGGGGAGAGACCCAGTACTTC. It codes for CASKGGETQYF.

The chain couples TRBV5-4 to TRBJ1-1; D possibly corresponds to TRBD1 (6 bases). Germline V lookup: CDR1 SGHNT, CDR2 YYREEE (reference sequence). The V and J ends lost 0 bases and 1 base respectively, with 7 bases between them. The CDR3 runs to 14 residues. The CDR3: CASSLGGANTEAFF. CDR3 nucleotide sequence: TGTGCCAGCAGCTTGGGGGGGGCGAACACTGAAGCTTTCTTT.

V gene TRBV4-1 combines with J gene TRBJ2-1; D not certain. V was pared by 1 base and J by 5 bases, with 9 bases between. This CDR3 region has 14 residues. Per germline, CDR1 MGHRA and CDR2 YSYEKL. CDR3 sequence: CASSQVPWDNEQFF. The CDR3 nucleotides read TGCGCCAGCAGCCAAGTTCCCTGGGACAATGAGCAGTTCTTC.

This chain links TRBV6-1 with TRBJ2-2; D unresolved. Trimming pared 4 bases from V and 3 bases from J, leaving 9 bases between. CDR1 is MNHNS and CDR2 is SASEGT in the germline V gene. The CDR3 loop spans 14 amino acids. The chain's CDR3 is CASSVEQYTGELFF. DNA of the CDR3: TGTGCCAGCAGTGTCGAGCAATACACCGGGGAGCTGTTTTTT.

V is TRBV15 and J is TRBJ2-5; D might be TRBD1 (6 bases). The CDR3 runs 14 residues. Germline CDR1 and CDR2: LNHNV and YYDKDF (reference sequence). The V gene lost 3 bases and the J gene lost 2 bases, with 10 bases spanning the gap. The CDR3 loop reads CATSRVTGQETQYF. The CDR3 DNA sequence: TGTGCCACCAGCAGGGTGACAGGACAAGAGACCCAGTACTTC.

This chain uses TRBV30 with TRBJ1-1, with a possible D match to TRBD1 (6 bases). V was shortened by 2 bases and J by 2 bases, with 15 bases between the two germline ends. The CDR3 contains 15 residues. Germline CDR1 GTSNPN, CDR2 SVGIG (reference sequence). For the CDR3, the DNA is TGTGCCTGGAGTTCCCAACAGGGTTCAAACACTGAAGCTTTCTTT. Amino acid sequence: CAWSSQQGSNTEAFF.

The chain couples TRBV5-1 to TRBJ2-7, with no clear D. Trimming took 0 bases from V and 3 from J, leaving 4 bases between them. CDR3 size: 12 residues. The germline V gene encodes CDR1 SGHRS and CDR2 YFSETQ. CDR3 protein: CASSLEGYEQYV. CDR3 nucleotides: TGCGCCAGCAGCTTGGAAGGCTACGAGCAGTACGTC.

V and J are TRBV7-8 and TRBJ1-2; weak D call: TRBD1 (6 bases). Trimming shortened V by 6 bases and J by 7 bases, and 21 bases separated the two germline ends. The CDR3 has 15 residues. Looked up from germline, CDR1 is SGHVS and CDR2 is FQNEAQ. The CDR3 nucleotides read TGTGCCAGCAGACCTCCTTCCTACAGGGTCGGTGGCTACACCTTC. Encoded protein: CASRPPSYRVGGYTF.

The rearrangement links TRBV7-6 to TRBJ2-5; TRBD2 matches at 7 bases. The CDR3 contains 14 residues. V was clipped by 5 bases and J by 2 bases; unmatched bases: 5. Per the germline V gene, CDR1 is SGHVS and CDR2 is FNYEAQ. The CDR3 DNA follows: TGTGCCAGCAGCCTCACTAGCGCACAAGAGACCCAGTACTTC. Its translation: CASSLTSAQETQYF.

This clone was picked up one time. This chain uses TRBV2 with TRBJ1-3; 7 nucleotides line up with TRBD1. The V gene's germline CDR1 is SNHLY and CDR2 FYNNEI. The CDR3 extends over 15 amino acids. V shed 6 bases, J shed 4 bases, and the junction held 9 bases outside the gene matches. CDR3 DNA sequence: TGTGCCAGCAGCCCCCCGGGACAGCAGGGAAACACCATATATTTT. This codes for CASSPPGQQGNTIYF.

The gene calls are TRBV28 and TRBJ2-1; 10 positions agree with TRBD2. The germline V gene has CDR1 MDHEN and CDR2 SYDVKM. The CDR3 runs to 15 residues. V lost 6 bases to trimming and J lost 0 bases; unmatched junction nucleotides: 2. CDR3 DNA sequence: TGTGCCAGCAGGTCTAGCGGGAGCTCCTACAATGAGCAGTTCTTC. Its protein product is CASRSSGSSYNEQFF.

The chain combines TRBV27 with TRBJ2-3, with D perhaps matching TRBD2 (5 bases). Between the trimmed V and J ends, which lost 4 bases and 5 bases, there was a span of 13 bases. This CDR3 has 14 amino acids. Germline V gene sequence: CDR1 MNHEY, CDR2 SMNVEV (reference sequence). CDR3 coding DNA: TGTGCCAGCAGTTCCCTCTTAGCGTTAGATACGCAGTATTTT. Its translation: CASSSLLALDTQYF.

The CDR3, as DNA: TGTGCCAGCAGCGTGAACACTGAAGCTTTCTTT. It translates to CASSVNTEAFF. The J gene is TRBJ1-1, the V gene TRBV5-5; D unresolved. The V end was cut by 4 bases, the J end by 0 bases, with 1 base between. The germline CDR1 and CDR2 sequences are SGHKS and YYEKEE (reference sequence). The length of the CDR3 is 11 residues.